The present TCR beta chain was sequenced within a study of cytomegalovirus exposure and HLA in healthy donors. About the research overall: A preliminary data release comprised tens of millions of unique TCRs obtained from HLA-typed donors.

Germline V lookup: CDR1 PRHDT, CDR2 FYEKMQ (reference sequence). The CDR3 covers 15 residues. Trimming removed 5 bases from V and 4 bases from J; junction bases left unmatched: 8. The PCR ran on 60 Vbeta and 13 Jbeta primers. Using immunoSEQ multiplex PCR, the repertoire was profiled, and TCRdb retains in-frame clones only, with some absent. Its table records approximately 110,000 clones. The sequencing sample was made of PBMCs. This chain joins TRBV13 and TRBJ2-7; 10 nucleotides line up with TRBD1. The receptor's source is a man aged 40-50 years in good health and CMV-seronegative. DNA for the CDR3: TGTGCCAGCAGCGCCGGACAGGGGGAAGGGTACGAGCAGTACTTC. Encoded protein: CASSAGQGEGYEQYF.